This TCR beta chain was profiled in a study of blood T cell repertoires in COVID-19. Sequenced by immunoSEQ multiplex PCR; TCRdb stores in-frame clones only, minus some. The table lists roughly 350,000 clones, about 92% of them singletons. Researchers sorted participants into cohorts using their self-reported clinical history. The recovered donors of Cohort 3 showed two negative PCRs, clearance, or symptom resolution. The CDR3 is 14 amino acids. Germline V lookup: CDR1 MNHEY, CDR2 SVGEGT. V lost 3 bases and J lost 3; bases outside the gene matches: 5. The clonotype comes from a woman aged 25 to 39 who had recovered from COVID-19. V and J are TRBV6-2 or TRBV6-3 and TRBJ2-7; 7 positions agree with TRBD2. The sample was PBMCs or T cells enriched from blood (not recorded which). The CDR3: CASSYLTSSYEQYF. DNA for the CDR3: TGTGCCAGCAGTTATCTGACTAGCAGCTACGAGCAGTACTTC.